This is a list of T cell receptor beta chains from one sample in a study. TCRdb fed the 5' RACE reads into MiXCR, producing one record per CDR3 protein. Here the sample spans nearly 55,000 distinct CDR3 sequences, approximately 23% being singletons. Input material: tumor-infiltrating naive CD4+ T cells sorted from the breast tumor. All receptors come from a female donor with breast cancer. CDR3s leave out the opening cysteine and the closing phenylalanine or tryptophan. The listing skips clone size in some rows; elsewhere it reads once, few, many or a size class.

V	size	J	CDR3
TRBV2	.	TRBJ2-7	ASTFDRDSYEQY
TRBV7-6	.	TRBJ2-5	AGSLAGLAGETQY
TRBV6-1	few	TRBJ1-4	ASTPRVGRLNEKLF
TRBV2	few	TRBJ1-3	ASSPGTSGNTIY
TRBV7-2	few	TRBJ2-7	ASSLELDRGYHEQY
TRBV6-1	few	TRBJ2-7	ASSEPGTGGYEQY
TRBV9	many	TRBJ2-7	ASSASSGRSHEQY
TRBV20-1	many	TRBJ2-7	SATSEVSLGEQY
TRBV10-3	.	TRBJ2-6	AISEQAPSGANVLT
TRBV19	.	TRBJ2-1	ASREIAGWEQF
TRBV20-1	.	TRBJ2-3	SARGRTSVDTQY
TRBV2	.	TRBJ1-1	ATRGMDTEAF
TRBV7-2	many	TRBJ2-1	ASSLAGTVYNEQF
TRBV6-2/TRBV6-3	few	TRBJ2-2	ASSSRFTNSHGGELF
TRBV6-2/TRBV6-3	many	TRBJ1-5	ASSLGFDNQPQH
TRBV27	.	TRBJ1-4	ASSVSTGHNEKLF
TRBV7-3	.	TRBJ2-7	ASSPNNGYEQY
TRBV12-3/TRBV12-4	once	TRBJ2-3	ASSFLYSTDTQY
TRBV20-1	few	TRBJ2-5	SARFGGRPAQETQY
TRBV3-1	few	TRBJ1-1	ASSLGRKEAF
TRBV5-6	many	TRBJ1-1	ASILYGGNTEAF
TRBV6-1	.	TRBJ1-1	ASSHGTGWNTEAF
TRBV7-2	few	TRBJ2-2	ASSLELTGELL
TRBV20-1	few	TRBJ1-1	RGVRNTEAF
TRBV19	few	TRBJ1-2	ASSTSRGAYGYT
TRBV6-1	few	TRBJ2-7	ASSTYLGYEQY
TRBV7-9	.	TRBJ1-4	ASSVRTVDEKLF
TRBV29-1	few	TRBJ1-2	SSSGSYGYT
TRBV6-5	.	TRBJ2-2	ASRDSGTGELF
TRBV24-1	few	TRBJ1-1	ATSEANTEAF
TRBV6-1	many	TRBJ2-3	ASSEIRGLTDTQY
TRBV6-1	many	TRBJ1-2	ASRGDLYGYT
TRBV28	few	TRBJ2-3	ASKRTSTDTQY
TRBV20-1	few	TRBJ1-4	SANSPGQGEKLF
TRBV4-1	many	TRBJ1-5	ASSHLVRGPNQPQH
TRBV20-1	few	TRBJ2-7	SARGLADNYEQY
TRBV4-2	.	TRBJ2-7	ASSQVGDSYYEQY
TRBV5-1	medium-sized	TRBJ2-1	ASSLTGYNEQF
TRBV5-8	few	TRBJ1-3	ASSLGGTPAGNTIY
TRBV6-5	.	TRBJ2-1	ASSNRDRGYNEQF
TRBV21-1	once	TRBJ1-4	AADSVGSKHEKLF
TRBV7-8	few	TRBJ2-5	ASSFFGRGETQY
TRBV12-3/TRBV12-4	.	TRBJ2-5	ASSGGLADAETQY
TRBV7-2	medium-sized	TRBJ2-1	ASSLENNEQF
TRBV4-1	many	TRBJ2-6	ASSPPAGYSGANVLT
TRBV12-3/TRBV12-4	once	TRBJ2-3	ASSLRGAGASTGTQY
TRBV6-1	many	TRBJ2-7	ASSDSTRGYEQY
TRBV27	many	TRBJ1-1	ASSLRQNTEAF
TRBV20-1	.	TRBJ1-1	SAKINSEAF
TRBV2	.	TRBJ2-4	ASSGPGLGNIQY
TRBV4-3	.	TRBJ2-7	ASSHEYSTYEQY
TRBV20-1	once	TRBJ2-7	SARGQTSALGEQY
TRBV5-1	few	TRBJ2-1	ASSLANRGAYNEQF
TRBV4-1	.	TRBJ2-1	ASSQDGKGGSHNEQF
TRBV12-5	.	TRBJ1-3	AEGLSGNTIY
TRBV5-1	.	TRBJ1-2	ASSGQGTNYGYT
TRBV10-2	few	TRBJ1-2	ASSEAGYGYT
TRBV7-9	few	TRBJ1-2	ASSTPGGFWGYT
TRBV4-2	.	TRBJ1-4	ASSQATGYNEKLF